Listed here are 18 T cell receptor beta chains from one sample, sequenced in a study of regulatory T cells in long-lasting Graves disease. Stated time point: newly diagnosed GD, antithyroid drugs for less than 3 months. After RNA was extracted from PBMCs, the TCR library was made from it. The authors built TCR beta libraries using iRepertoire HTBI primers and Arm-PCR of CDR3 regions. TCRdb reprocessed the multiplex PCR reads with MiXCR, giving one entry per CDR3 protein. The sample yields over 350,000 distinct CDR3 sequences, 11% to 15% seen once. This sample was also put to use in a study of T cells in Graves' hyperthyroidism and ophthalmopathy.

This sample comprised peripheral blood mononuclear cells (PBMCs), obtained at new diagnosis, from a patient treated with antithyroid drugs. Every receptor here comes from a woman between 50 and 59 years old with Graves disease.

This clonotype was recorded many times. The rearrangement links TRBV6-1 to TRBJ1-3, with 8 bases lining up with TRBD1. The CDR3 is 14 residues long. The V and J ends lost 7 bases and 3 bases, in that order; junction bases with no gene match: 5. Germline values: CDR1 MNHNS, CDR2 SASEGT. The CDR3 protein is CASTMDRDGNTIYF. In nucleotides, the CDR3 is TGTGCCAGCACAATGGACAGGGATGGAAACACCATATATTTT.

This clonotype was seen only a few times. The chain recombines TRBV9 with TRBJ2-1, with TRBD2 matching over 8 bases. Trimming removed 3 bases from V and 8 bases from J; junction bases left unmatched: 7. CDR1 and CDR2 (germline): SGDLS, YYNGEE. The CDR3 contains 14 residues. The CDR3 is CASSESGSLDEQFF. CDR3 nucleotide sequence: TGTGCCAGCAGCGAAAGCGGGAGCCTGGATGAGCAGTTCTTC.

This clonotype was detected a few times. The CDR3 DNA is TGTGCCAGCAGTTACTCGTCGCCCTTGGAGGGAACTGGCTACACCTTC. Amino acid sequence: CASSYSSPLEGTGYTF. This chain uses TRBV6-6 with TRBJ1-2; unclear D gene. Germline CDR1 reads MNHNY; CDR2 reads SVGAGI (reference sequence). Trimming took off 0 bases at V and 7 bases at J, with 18 bases between the two ends. This CDR3 is built from 16 residues.

This clonotype was recorded many times. The rearrangement joins TRBV27 to TRBJ2-1, with TRBD2 matching over 10 bases. The CDR3 extends over 18 amino acids. The germline V gene encodes CDR1 MNHEY and CDR2 SMNVEV (reference sequence). V lost 3 bases and J lost 6; bases outside the gene matches: 14. The CDR3 protein is CASSFAALAGVDSNEQFF. The DNA for the CDR3 is TGTGCCAGCAGTTTCGCAGCCCTAGCGGGAGTCGATAGCAATGAGCAGTTCTTC.

This clonotype was observed a few times. This CDR3 is CAISELGVTGAFF. The CDR3 bases are TGTGCCATCAGTGAGCTGGGGGTAACAGGGGCTTTCTTT. The chain is built from TRBV10-3 and TRBJ1-1; the D gene is possibly TRBD1 (6 bases). Looked up from germline, CDR1 is ENHRY and CDR2 is SYGVKD. Between the trimmed V and J ends, which lost 2 bases and 11 bases, there was a span of 15 bases. This CDR3 contains 13 residues.

The sample holds many counts of this clonotype. The V gene is TRBV28, the J gene TRBJ2-1; 8 positions agree with TRBD2. The CDR3 covers 17 residues. The V gene end was trimmed by 6 bases and the J gene end by 4 bases; junction bases not matched to a gene: 14. Germline values: CDR1 MDHEN, CDR2 SYDVKM. CDR3 sequence: CASRGTGGLAPYNEQFF. The CDR3 DNA sequence: TGTGCCAGCAGGGGTACAGGCGGACTAGCCCCTTACAATGAGCAGTTCTTC.

This clonotype is large. The chain is built from TRBV30 and TRBJ1-1, with D hard to call. Germline assignment: CDR1 GTSNPN and CDR2 SVGIG (reference sequence). The CDR3 consists of 15 residues. Trimming took off 2 bases at V and 1 base at J, with 14 bases between the two ends. CDR3 loop: CAWSPPVIGNTEAFF. The CDR3 nucleotides read TGTGCCTGGAGTCCCCCAGTGATTGGGAACACTGAAGCTTTCTTT.

Ten or more counts support this clonotype. V gene TRBV12-3 or TRBV12-4 combines with J gene TRBJ1-2; D unclear. The V end was cut by 1 base, the J end by 2 bases, with 8 bases between. The CDR3 spans 14 residues. Here the CDR3 reads CASSLGKANYGYTF. In nucleotides, the CDR3 is TGTGCCAGCAGTTTAGGAAAGGCCAACTATGGCTACACCTTC.

This clonotype was seen many times. The chain is built from TRBV10-3 and TRBJ2-1, with a weak D call TRBD2 (6 bases). V dropped 4 bases and J dropped 1 base, with 17 bases sitting between them. Germline CDR1 reads ENHRY; CDR2 reads SYGVKD. The CDR3 is 17 amino acids. This CDR3 reads CAISGGLSTPSYNEQFF. CDR3 coding DNA: TGTGCCATCAGTGGGGGACTTTCTACACCATCCTACAATGAGCAGTTCTTC.

This clonotype was picked up many times. The junction differs from germline at one of its ends, possibly a read error. The V and J genes are TRBV29-1 and TRBJ2-7, with a weak D call TRBD1 (6 bases). The CDR3 covers 12 residues. The germline CDR1 and CDR2 sequences are SQVTM and ANQGSEA. The CDR3 reads CSVEDPGQRRHF. DNA for the CDR3: TGCAGCGTTGAAGATCCGGGACAAAGGAGGCACTTC.

This clonotype was detected ten times or more. The chain joins TRBV20-1 to TRBJ1-1; D gene unclear. The CDR3 loop spans 11 amino acids. Trimming removed 0 bases at V and 10 bases at J, with 9 bases between. Germline CDR1 and CDR2: DFQATT and SNEGSKA (reference sequence). This chain's CDR3 is CSARDLDGAFF. The CDR3 region has the DNA TGCAGTGCTAGAGATTTGGACGGAGCTTTCTTT.

Many counts were recorded for this clonotype. The gene calls are TRBV27 and TRBJ1-2; maybe TRBD1 (6 bases). The CDR3 spans 15 residues. Germline V gene data show CDR1 as MNHEY and CDR2 as SMNVEV (reference sequence). Between the trimmed V and J ends, which lost 5 bases and 2 bases, there was a span of 15 bases. CDR3 in DNA: TGTGCCAGCAGTAGTTACAGGGACGAAAACTATGGCTACACCTTC. It encodes CASSSYRDENYGYTF.

This clonotype was counted at least ten times. The gene calls are TRBV7-2 and TRBJ2-4; D is unresolved. The CDR3 runs 16 residues. Germline CDR1 reads SGHTA; CDR2 reads FQGNSA. Between the trimmed V and J ends, which lost 3 bases and 1 base, there was a span of 13 bases. CDR3 amino acids: CASSFGYLRAKNIQYF. The CDR3 DNA reads TGTGCCAGCAGCTTTGGATACCTTAGGGCCAAAAACATTCAGTACTTC.

This clonotype has ten or more counts. The CDR3, as DNA: TGTGCCAGCAGCTTAGCGAGGGGAAGTAGCAATCAGCCCCAGCATTTT. It specifies CASSLARGSSNQPQHF. The gene calls are TRBV7-8 and TRBJ1-5; the D gene is possibly TRBD1 (5 bases). Germline loops: CDR1 SGHVS, CDR2 FQNEAQ. V lost 0 bases to trimming and J lost 0 bases, with 9 bases between them. There are 16 residues in the CDR3.

In its sample, this clonotype was seen many times. J is TRBJ1-1 and V is TRBV29-1, with a tentative D call TRBD1 (5 bases). The CDR3 has 13 residues. The germline V gene has CDR1 SQVTM and CDR2 ANQGSEA. The germline V and J ends were trimmed by 7 bases and 1 base, with 13 bases remaining between them. In DNA form, the CDR3 reads TGCAGCGCACAGACAGATACGAACACTGAAGCTTTCTTT. Its protein is CSAQTDTNTEAFF.

This clonotype was seen at least ten times. The chain links TRBV28 to TRBJ2-3; D call uncertain. This CDR3 contains 11 residues. The V end lost 10 bases, the J end lost 7 bases, and 12 bases lay between the germline ends. Germline V lookup: CDR1 MDHEN, CDR2 SYDVKM. CDR3: CATIKSYTQYF. The CDR3 DNA reads TGTGCCACCATAAAAAGCTATACGCAGTATTTT. The whole variable domain, remainder taken from reference TRBV28 and TRBJ2-3, is DVKVTQSSRYLVKRTGEKVFLECVQDMDHENMFWYRQDPGLGLRLIYFSYDVKMKEKGDIPEGYSVSREKKERFSLILESASTNQTSMYLCATIKSYTQYFGPGTRLTVL.

This clonotype was observed many times. The chain uses TRBV18 and TRBJ2-3; 9 bases map to TRBD2. V was pared by 0 bases and J by 2 bases, with 6 bases of the junction left unmatched. CDR1 and CDR2 (germline): KGHSH, LQKENI. The CDR3 totals 17 residues. CDR3 sequence: CASSPPRAGGTTDTQYF. CDR3 nucleotide sequence: TGTGCCAGCTCACCACCGAGAGCGGGAGGAACCACAGATACGCAGTATTTT.

This chain uses TRBV20-1 with TRBJ2-1; 12 bases are shared with TRBD2. The germline gives CDR1 DFQATT, CDR2 SNEGSKA (reference sequence). CDR3 length equals 14 residues. Losses at the gene ends were 3 bases for V and 5 bases for J; bases not matched to a gene: 2. The chain's CDR3 is CSARTSGRDNEQFF. The DNA for the CDR3 is TGCAGTGCTAGGACTAGCGGGAGAGACAATGAGCAGTTCTTC.